This paragraph reports one T cell receptor (beta chain). The table came from immunoSEQ multiplex PCR; TCRdb's copy has only in-frame clones and leaves some out. This table has around 64,000 clones, 93% appearing once. In germline, CDR1 is MNHNS, CDR2 SASEGT. There are 14 residues in the CDR3. V lost 0 bases, J lost 4 bases, and 9 bases lay in between. This sample was taken from a study of technical replicates of blood from a handful of donors. This rearrangement joins TRBV6-1 to TRBJ1-1; D is unclear. The TCR sequence derives from a human donor in good health. Some clones in this sample may be carry-over from other donors' samples. The sample comprised PBMCs. The CDR3 loop is CASSEAPGFTEAFF. For the CDR3, the DNA is TGTGCCAGCAGTGAAGCGCCGGGTTTCACTGAAGCTTTCTTT.